The 14 T cell receptor beta chains below were found in one sample sequenced in a study of cytomegalovirus exposure and HLA in healthy donors. The table came from immunoSEQ multiplex PCR; TCRdb's copy has only in-frame clones and leaves some out. The table records a few hundred thousand clones, over 70% of them present only once. The sequenced material came from PBMCs. The receptors stem from a woman younger than 45 in good health and CMV-seropositive.

The rearrangement links TRBV19 to TRBJ2-4, with D uncertain. The germline gives CDR1 LNHDA, CDR2 SQIVND (reference sequence). Trimming pared 7 bases from V and 4 bases from J, leaving 8 bases between. The CDR3 spans 12 residues. Here the CDR3 DNA reads TGTGCCAGTAATAGTCCGAAAAACATTCAGTACTTC. This encodes CASNSPKNIQYF.

The chain employs TRBV18 and TRBJ2-5; the D gene could be TRBD1 or TRBD2 (5 bases each). The CDR3 sequence is 14 residues long. Per germline, CDR1 KGHSH and CDR2 LQKENI. V was cut by 3 bases and J by 0 bases, with 8 bases left in between. Here the CDR3 reads CASSPGTDQETQYF. CDR3 DNA: TGTGCCAGCTCACCCGGGACCGACCAAGAGACCCAGTACTTC. Using reference TRBV18 and TRBJ2-5 for the parts outside the CDR3, the full variable domain is NAGVMQNPRHLVRRRGQEARLRCSPMKGHSHVYWYRQLPEEGLKFMVYLQKENIIDESGMPKERFSAEFPKEGPSILRIQQVVRGDSAAYFCASSPGTDQETQYFGPGTRLLVL.

The rearrangement links TRBV6-5 to TRBJ2-7; either TRBD1 or TRBD2 may supply D (5 bases each). The CDR3 spans 14 residues. The V gene lost 4 bases and the J gene lost 7 bases, with 17 bases spanning the gap. Germline V CDR1 and CDR2: MNHEY, SVGAGI. This CDR3 reads CASSWVGGGTEQYF. In nucleotides, the CDR3 is TGTGCCAGCAGTTGGGTGGGTGGGGGTACAGAGCAGTACTTC.

J is TRBJ1-1 and V is TRBV1. TRBV1 is deemed a pseudogene. The CDR3 has 11 residues. The CDR3 spells CTSSPPREAFF. CDR3 in DNA: TGCACCAGCAGCCCCCCGAGAGAAGCTTTCTTT.

The V gene is TRBV6-1, the J gene TRBJ1-5; no clear D gene. V lost 3 bases and J 6 bases, leaving 12 bases between the germline ends. The CDR3 has 14 amino acids. Germline V gives CDR1 MNHNS, CDR2 SASEGT. The CDR3: CASSEVRAPQPQHF. The DNA of the CDR3 is TGTGCCAGCAGTGAGGTTAGGGCCCCTCAGCCCCAGCATTTT.

This clone came up once. The chain uses TRBV19 and TRBJ1-5; D is uncertain. Germline V gives CDR1 LNHDA, CDR2 SQIVND (reference sequence). V was cut by 0 bases and J by 0 bases, with 6 bases left in between. The CDR3 is 15 amino acids. This CDR3 reads CASSIEPYSNQPQHF. The CDR3 bases are TGTGCCAGTAGTATAGAGCCTTATAGCAATCAGCCCCAGCATTTT.

The V and J genes are TRBV10-1 and TRBJ2-7; D is unresolved. Germline CDR1 WNHNN, CDR2 SYGVQD (reference sequence). V dropped 6 bases and J dropped 6 bases, with 3 bases sitting between them. The CDR3 is 9 residues long. CDR3 DNA sequence: TGCGCCAGCAGGATCGAGCAGTACTTC. It codes for CASRIEQYF.

The sample holds a few counts of this clone. The chain is built from TRBV19 and TRBJ2-7; D might be TRBD1 (5 bases). Trimming left V 4 bases short and J 2 bases short, with 12 bases between. Germline CDR1 is LNHDA and CDR2 is SQIVND (reference sequence). The length of the CDR3 is 14 residues. CDR3 in DNA: TGTGCCAGTAGTACCGGACAAGAGCCCTACGAGCAGTACTTC. The encoded protein is CASSTGQEPYEQYF.

DNA of the CDR3: TGTGCCACAAGGAGAAGGGAGGGGGAGCTGTTTTTT. Residues: CATRRREGELFF. V and J are TRBV28 and TRBJ2-2; TRBD2 is a possible D gene (5 bases). There are 12 residues in the CDR3. Trimming took off 10 bases at V and 8 bases at J, with 14 bases between the two ends. From germline, CDR1 is MDHEN and CDR2 SYDVKM.

The chain couples TRBV25-1 to TRBJ1-2; D is possibly TRBD1 (5 bases). The germline gives CDR1 MGHDK, CDR2 SYGVNS. The V end lost 5 bases, the J end lost 4 bases, and 11 bases lay between the germline ends. CDR3 length: 13 residues. The CDR3 bases are TGTGCCAGCAGTATACAGGAGGTCTATGGCTACACCTTC. This translates into CASSIQEVYGYTF.

This clone occurred once. The chain recombines TRBV19 with TRBJ1-2; no reliable D call. Germline CDR1 LNHDA, CDR2 SQIVND (reference sequence). V was shortened by 5 bases and J by 3 bases, with 22 bases between the two germline ends. The CDR3 has 17 amino acids. In DNA, the CDR3 is TGTGCCAGTAGTTCCTTTTTAAGACCCTCCGAGGACTATGGCTACACCTTC. Translating it yields CASSSFLRPSEDYGYTF.

V and J are TRBV19 and TRBJ2-3; 10 nucleotides agree with TRBD2. The J segment lost 1 base and the V segment lost 3 bases, leaving 1 base of the junction unmatched. The germline gives CDR1 LNHDA, CDR2 SQIVND (reference sequence). The CDR3 length is 15 residues. This CDR3 reads CASSIGTSGTDTQYF. The CDR3 DNA is TGTGCCAGTAGTATCGGGACTAGCGGCACAGATACGCAGTATTTT.

The rearrangement uses TRBV27 and TRBJ1-5, with 9 bases fitting TRBD1. Germline CDR1 and CDR2: MNHEY and SMNVEV (reference sequence). V lost 6 bases and J lost 5; bases outside the gene matches: 2. CDR3 length: 13 amino acids. DNA of the CDR3: TGTGCCAGCAGCAGGACAGGGGATCAGCCCCAGCATTTT. It specifies CASSRTGDQPQHF.

The CDR3 DNA follows: TGTGCCTGTCAAATTAGCGGGAGTGGAGATGAGCAGTTCTTC. Amino acid sequence: CACQISGSGDEQFF. The chain combines TRBV30 with TRBJ2-1; 9 positions agree with TRBD2. This CDR3 region has 14 residues. The J segment lost 8 bases and the V segment lost 6 bases, leaving 11 bases of the junction unmatched. From germline, CDR1 is GTSNPN and CDR2 SVGIG (reference sequence).